The table lists the clone carrying this TCR beta chain with many counts. The antigen remains undetermined. The germline V and J ends were trimmed by 6 bases and 0 bases, with 8 bases remaining between them. The germline gives CDR1 SEHNR, CDR2 FQNEAQ (reference sequence). The CDR3 extends over 13 amino acids. The record originates from a study of response to subunit inactivated influenza vaccine. Study results and caveats: The authors suggested that few new T cells are recruited per seasonal influenza vaccination.

TCRdb itself ran the RT-PCR reads through MiXCR, one entry per CDR3 protein. Among approximately 480,000 distinct CDR3 sequences listed, approximately 11% were seen once. Sample: PBMCs from blood, taken roughly 6 weeks after vaccination. The chain carries TRBV7-9 and TRBJ1-1, with D uncertain. This clonotype was obtained from a man aged 45 to 65 who received an inactivated influenza vaccine. The CDR3 spells CASSLQVNTEAFF. The CDR3, as DNA: TGTGCCAGCAGTTTACAAGTGAACACTGAAGCTTTCTTT. Supplemented by reference TRBV7-9 and TRBJ1-1, the full variable domain reads DTGVSQNPRHKITKRGQNVTFRCDPISEHNRLYWYRQTLGQGPEFLTYFQNEAQLEKSRLLSDRFSAERPKGSFSTLEIQRTEQGDSAMYLCASSLQVNTEAFFGQGTRLTVV.